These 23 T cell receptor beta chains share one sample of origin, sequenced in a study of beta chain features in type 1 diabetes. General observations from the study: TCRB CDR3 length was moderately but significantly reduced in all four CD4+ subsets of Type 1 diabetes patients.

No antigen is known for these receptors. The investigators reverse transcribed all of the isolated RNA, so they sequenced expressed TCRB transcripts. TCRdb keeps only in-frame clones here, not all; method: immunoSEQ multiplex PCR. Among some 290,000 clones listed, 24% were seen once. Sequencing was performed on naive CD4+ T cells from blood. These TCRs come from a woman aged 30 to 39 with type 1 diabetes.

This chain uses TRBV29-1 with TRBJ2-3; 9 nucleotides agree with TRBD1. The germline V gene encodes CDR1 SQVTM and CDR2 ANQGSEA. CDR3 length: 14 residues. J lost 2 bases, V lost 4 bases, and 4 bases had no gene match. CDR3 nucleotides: TGCAGCGTTGCCGGGACAGGGTCCACAGATACGCAGTATTTT. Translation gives CSVAGTGSTDTQYF.

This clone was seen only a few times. The CDR3 sequence is CASSFLETQYF. The CDR3 coding sequence is TGTGCCAGCAGCTTCTTGGAGACCCAGTACTTC. The chain is built from TRBV11-1 and TRBJ2-5; no firm D call. The CDR3 consists of 11 residues. Trimming pared 3 bases from V and 5 bases from J, leaving 4 bases between. CDR1 and CDR2 from the germline V gene are SGHAT and FQDESV (reference sequence).

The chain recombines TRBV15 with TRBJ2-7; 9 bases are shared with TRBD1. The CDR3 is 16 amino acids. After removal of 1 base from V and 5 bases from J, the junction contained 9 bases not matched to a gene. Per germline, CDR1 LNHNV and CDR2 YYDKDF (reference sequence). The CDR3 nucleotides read TGTGCCACCAGCAGAGGCCCGGACAGGGGTTCCCACGAGCAGTACTTC. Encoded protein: CATSRGPDRGSHEQYF.

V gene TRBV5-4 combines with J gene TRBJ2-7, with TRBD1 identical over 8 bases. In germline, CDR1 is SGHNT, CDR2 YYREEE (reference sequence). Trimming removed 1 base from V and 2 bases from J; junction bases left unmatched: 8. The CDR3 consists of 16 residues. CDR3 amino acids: CASSLTGGRPPYEQYF. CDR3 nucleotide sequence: TGTGCCAGCAGCTTGACAGGGGGACGACCTCCCTACGAGCAGTACTTC.

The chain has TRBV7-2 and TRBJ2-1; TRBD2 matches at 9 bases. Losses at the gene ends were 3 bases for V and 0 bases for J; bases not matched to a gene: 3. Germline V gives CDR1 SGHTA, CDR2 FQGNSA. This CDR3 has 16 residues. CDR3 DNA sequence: TGTGCCAGCAGCTTGGAGACTAGCGGCTCCTACAATGAGCAGTTCTTC. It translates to CASSLETSGSYNEQFF.

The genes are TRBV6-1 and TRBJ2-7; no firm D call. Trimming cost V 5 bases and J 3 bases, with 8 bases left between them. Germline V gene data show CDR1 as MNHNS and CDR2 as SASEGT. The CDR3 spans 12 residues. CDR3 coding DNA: TGTGCCAGCAGTAGTACGGGCTACGAGCAGTACTTC. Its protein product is CASSSTGYEQYF.

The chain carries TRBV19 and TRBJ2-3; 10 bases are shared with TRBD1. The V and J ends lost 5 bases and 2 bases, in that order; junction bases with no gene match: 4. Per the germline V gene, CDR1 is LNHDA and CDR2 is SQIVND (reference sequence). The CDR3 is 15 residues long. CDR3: CASSEGTGVTDTQYF. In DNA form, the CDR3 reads TGTGCCAGTAGTGAAGGGACAGGGGTCACAGATACGCAGTATTTT.

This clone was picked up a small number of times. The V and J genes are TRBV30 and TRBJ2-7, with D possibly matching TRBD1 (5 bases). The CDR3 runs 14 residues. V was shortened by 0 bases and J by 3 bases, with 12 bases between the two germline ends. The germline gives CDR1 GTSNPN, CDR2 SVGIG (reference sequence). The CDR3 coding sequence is TGTGCCTGGAGTGTACCAGGGAACGACTACGAGCAGTACTTC. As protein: CAWSVPGNDYEQYF.

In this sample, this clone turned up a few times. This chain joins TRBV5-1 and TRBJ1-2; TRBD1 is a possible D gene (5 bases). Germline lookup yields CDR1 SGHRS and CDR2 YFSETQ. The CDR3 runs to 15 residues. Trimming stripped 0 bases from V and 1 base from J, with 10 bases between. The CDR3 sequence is CASSLVGQINYGYTF. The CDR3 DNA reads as TGCGCCAGCAGCTTGGTGGGGCAGATTAACTATGGCTACACCTTC.

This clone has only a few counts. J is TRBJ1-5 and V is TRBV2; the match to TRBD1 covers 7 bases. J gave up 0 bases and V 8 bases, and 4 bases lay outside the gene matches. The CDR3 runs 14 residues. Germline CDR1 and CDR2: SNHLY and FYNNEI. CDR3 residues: CASCRDSSNQPQHF. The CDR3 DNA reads TGTGCCAGCTGCAGGGACAGTAGCAATCAGCCCCAGCATTTT.

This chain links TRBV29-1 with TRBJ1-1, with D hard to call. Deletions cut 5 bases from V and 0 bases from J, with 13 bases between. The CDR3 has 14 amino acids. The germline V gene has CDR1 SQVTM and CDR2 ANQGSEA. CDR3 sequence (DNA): TGCAGCGTTTCAATCCAGGCGCTGAACACTGAAGCTTTCTTT. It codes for CSVSIQALNTEAFF.

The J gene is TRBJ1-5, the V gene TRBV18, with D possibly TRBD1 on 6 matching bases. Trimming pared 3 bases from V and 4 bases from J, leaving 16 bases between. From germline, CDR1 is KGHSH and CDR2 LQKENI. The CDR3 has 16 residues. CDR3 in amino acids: CASSPQAGTRNQPQHF. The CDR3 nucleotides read TGTGCCAGCTCACCTCAGGCCGGGACACGGAATCAGCCCCAGCATTTT.

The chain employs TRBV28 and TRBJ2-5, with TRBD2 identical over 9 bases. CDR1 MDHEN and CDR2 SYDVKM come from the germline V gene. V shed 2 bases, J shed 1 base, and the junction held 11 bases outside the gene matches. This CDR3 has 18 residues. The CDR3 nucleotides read TGTGCCAGCAGTTTAGGGGGTACTAGCGGGTGGATCCAAGAGACCCAGTACTTC. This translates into CASSLGGTSGWIQETQYF.

CDR3 loop: CSVGQGADEQYF. The CDR3 DNA is TGCAGCGTTGGACAGGGGGCGGACGAGCAGTACTTC. The gene calls are TRBV29-1 and TRBJ2-7; TRBD1 matches 10 bases. This CDR3 contains 12 residues. V lost 4 bases to trimming and J lost 5 bases; unmatched junction nucleotides: 2. CDR1 and CDR2 from the germline V gene are SQVTM and ANQGSEA.

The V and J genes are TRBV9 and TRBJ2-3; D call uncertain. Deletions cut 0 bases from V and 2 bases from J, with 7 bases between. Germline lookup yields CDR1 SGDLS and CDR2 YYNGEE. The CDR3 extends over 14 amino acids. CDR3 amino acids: CASSVVSNTDTQYF. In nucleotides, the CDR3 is TGTGCCAGCAGCGTAGTTTCTAACACAGATACGCAGTATTTT.

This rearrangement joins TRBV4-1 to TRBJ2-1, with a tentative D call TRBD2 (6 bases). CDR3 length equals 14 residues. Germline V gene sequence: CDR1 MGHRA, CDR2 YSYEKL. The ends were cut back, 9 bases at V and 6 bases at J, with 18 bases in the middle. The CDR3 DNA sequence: TGCGCCAGTCGGAGGGCCGTGGTAGGCAATGAGCAGTTCTTC. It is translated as CASRRAVVGNEQFF.

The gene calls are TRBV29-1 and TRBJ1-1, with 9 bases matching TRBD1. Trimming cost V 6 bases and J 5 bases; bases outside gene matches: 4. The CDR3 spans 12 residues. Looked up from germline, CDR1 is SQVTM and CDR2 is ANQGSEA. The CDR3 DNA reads TGCAGCGTACGGGACAGGGTTACTGAAGCTTTCTTT. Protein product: CSVRDRVTEAFF.

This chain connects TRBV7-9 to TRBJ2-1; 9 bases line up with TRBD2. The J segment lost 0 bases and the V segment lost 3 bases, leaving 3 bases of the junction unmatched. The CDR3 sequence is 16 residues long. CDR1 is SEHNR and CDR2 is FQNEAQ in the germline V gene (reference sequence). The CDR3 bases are TGTGCCAGCAGCTTCCTAGCGGGGAGCTCCTACAATGAGCAGTTCTTC. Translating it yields CASSFLAGSSYNEQFF.

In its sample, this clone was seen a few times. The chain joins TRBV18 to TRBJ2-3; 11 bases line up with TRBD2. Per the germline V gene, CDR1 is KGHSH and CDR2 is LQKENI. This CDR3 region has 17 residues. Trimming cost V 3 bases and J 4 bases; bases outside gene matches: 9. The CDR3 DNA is TGTGCCAGCTCACCGGAACTAGCGGGAGTGGTAGCAGATACGCAGTATTTT. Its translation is CASSPELAGVVADTQYF.

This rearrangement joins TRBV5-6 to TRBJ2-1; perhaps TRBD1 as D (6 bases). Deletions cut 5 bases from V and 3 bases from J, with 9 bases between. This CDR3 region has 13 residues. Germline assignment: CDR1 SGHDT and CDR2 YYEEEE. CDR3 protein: CASRQGVYNEQFF. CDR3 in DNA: TGTGCCAGCAGACAGGGAGTCTACAATGAGCAGTTCTTC.

The CDR3 DNA reads TGTGCCAGCAGCTTGTCAGGGGGCGACTATGGCTACACCTTC. Protein: CASSLSGGDYGYTF. The chain is built from TRBV5-4 and TRBJ1-2; 8 nucleotides agree with TRBD1. The CDR3 is 14 residues long. J was trimmed by 3 bases and V by 1 base; bases with no gene match: 2. Per germline, CDR1 SGHNT and CDR2 YYREEE (reference sequence).

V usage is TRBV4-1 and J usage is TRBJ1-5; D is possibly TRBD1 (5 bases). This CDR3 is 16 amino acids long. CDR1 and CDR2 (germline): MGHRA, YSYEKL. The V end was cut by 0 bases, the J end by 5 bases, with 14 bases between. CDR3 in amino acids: CASSQDRPGNHQPQHF. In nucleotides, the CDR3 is TGCGCCAGCAGCCAAGATCGTCCAGGGAACCATCAGCCCCAGCATTTT.

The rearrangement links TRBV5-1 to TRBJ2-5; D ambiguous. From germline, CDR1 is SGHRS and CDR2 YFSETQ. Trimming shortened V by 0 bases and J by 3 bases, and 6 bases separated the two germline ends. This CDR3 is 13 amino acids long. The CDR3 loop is CASSLAVEETQYF. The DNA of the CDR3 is TGCGCCAGCAGCTTGGCCGTAGAAGAGACCCAGTACTTC.